This T cell receptor beta chain derives from a study of control samples from healthy donors and cancer patients. There are 15 residues in the CDR3. The germline gives CDR1 LGHNA, CDR2 YNFKEQ. Trimming stripped 3 bases from V and 0 bases from J, with 11 bases between. Assay: immunoSEQ multiplex PCR; the TCRdb copy retains only in-frame clones and omits some. The data contain 150,000 or so clones, 80% to 95% of them singletons. The TCR was taken from a man younger than 35 in good health. This chain links TRBV4-2 with TRBJ1-2; possibly TRBD1 for D (5 bases). What was sequenced was blood. In nucleotides, the CDR3 is TGTGCCAGCAGCCAGGCCAAGGGGCCTAACTATGGCTACACCTTC. Protein sequence: CASSQAKGPNYGYTF.